The clone carrying this T cell receptor beta chain was picked up a small number of times. The entry originates in a study of cytomegalovirus exposure and HLA in healthy donors. Study information: A later analysis reported the same platform for the 110 or so validation repertoires and the 666 first-cohort repertoires.

TCRdb's copy holds only in-frame clones and misses some; the assay was immunoSEQ multiplex PCR. This table has hundreds of thousands of clones, 88% appearing once. The receptor was isolated from a woman between 18 and 29 years old in good health and CMV-seronegative. Material: PBMCs.

The CDR3 bases are TGTGCCAGCAGCTTGGCCGTAGGGAGCTATGGCTACACCTTC. Its translation is CASSLAVGSYGYTF. The rearrangement joins TRBV5-4 to TRBJ1-2; no clear D. CDR1 is SGHNT, CDR2 YYREEE, per germline (reference sequence). V lost 0 bases and J 4 bases, leaving 10 bases between the germline ends. The CDR3 runs to 14 residues.